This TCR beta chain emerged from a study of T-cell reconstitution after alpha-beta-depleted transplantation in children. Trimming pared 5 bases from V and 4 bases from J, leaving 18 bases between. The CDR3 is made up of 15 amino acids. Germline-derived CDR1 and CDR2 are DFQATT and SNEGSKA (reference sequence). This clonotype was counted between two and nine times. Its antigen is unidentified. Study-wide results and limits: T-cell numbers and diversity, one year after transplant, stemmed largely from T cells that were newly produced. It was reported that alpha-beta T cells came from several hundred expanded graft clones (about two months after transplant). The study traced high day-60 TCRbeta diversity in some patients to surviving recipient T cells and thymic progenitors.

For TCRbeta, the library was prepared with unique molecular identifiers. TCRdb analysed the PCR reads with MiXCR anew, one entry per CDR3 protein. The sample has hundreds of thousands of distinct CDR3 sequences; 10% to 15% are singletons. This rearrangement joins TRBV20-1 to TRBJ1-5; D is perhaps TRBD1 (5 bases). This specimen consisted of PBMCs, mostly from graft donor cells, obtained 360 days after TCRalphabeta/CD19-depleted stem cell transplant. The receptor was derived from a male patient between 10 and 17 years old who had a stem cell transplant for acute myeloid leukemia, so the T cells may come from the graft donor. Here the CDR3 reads CSAANQGWRNQPQHF. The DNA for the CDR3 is TGCAGTGCTGCGAACCAGGGTTGGAGGAATCAGCCCCAGCATTTT.